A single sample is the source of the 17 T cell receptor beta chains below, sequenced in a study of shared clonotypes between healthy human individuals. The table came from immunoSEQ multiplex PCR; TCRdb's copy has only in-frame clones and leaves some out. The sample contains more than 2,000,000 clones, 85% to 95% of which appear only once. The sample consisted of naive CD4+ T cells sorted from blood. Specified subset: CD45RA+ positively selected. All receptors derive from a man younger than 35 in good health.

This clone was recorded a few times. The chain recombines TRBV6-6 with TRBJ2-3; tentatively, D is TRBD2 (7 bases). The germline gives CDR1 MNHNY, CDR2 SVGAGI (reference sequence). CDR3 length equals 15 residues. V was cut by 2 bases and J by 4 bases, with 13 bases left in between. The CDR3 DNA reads TGTGCCAGCAGTTACGAGAGGGGGGGGGCAGATACGCAGTATTTT. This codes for CASSYERGGADTQYF.

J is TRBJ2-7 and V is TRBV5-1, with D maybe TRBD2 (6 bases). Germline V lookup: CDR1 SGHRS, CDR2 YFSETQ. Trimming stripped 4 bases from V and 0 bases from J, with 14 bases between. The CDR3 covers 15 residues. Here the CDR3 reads CASSQGLGASYEQYF. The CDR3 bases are TGCGCCAGCAGCCAGGGACTTGGGGCCTCCTACGAGCAGTACTTC.

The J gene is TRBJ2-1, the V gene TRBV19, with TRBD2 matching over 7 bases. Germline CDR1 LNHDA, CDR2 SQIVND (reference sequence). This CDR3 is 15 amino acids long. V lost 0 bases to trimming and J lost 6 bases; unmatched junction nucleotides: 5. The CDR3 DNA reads TGTGCCAGTAGTATAGACGAGACTAGCCGCAATGAGCAGTTCTTC. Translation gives CASSIDETSRNEQFF. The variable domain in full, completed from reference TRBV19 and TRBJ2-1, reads DGGITQSPKYLFRKEGQNVTLSCEQNLNHDAMYWYRQDPGQGLRLIYYSQIVNDFQKGDIAEGYSVSREKKESFPLTVTSAQKNPTAFYLCASSIDETSRNEQFFGPGTRLTVL.

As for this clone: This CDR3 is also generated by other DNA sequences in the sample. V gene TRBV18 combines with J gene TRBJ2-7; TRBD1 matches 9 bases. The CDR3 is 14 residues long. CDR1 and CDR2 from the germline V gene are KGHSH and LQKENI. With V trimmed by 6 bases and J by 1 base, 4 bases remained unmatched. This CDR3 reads CASSQDRGSYEQYF. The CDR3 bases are TGTGCCAGCTCCCAGGACAGGGGTTCCTACGAGCAGTACTTC.

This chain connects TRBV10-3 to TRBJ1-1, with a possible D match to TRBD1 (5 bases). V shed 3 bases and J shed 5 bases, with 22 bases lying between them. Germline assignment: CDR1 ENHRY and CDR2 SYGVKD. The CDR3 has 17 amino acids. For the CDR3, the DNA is TGTGCCATCAGTGAATCCCCTACAGGAGGCGGGGGTACTGAAGCTTTCTTT. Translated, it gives CAISESPTGGGGTEAFF.

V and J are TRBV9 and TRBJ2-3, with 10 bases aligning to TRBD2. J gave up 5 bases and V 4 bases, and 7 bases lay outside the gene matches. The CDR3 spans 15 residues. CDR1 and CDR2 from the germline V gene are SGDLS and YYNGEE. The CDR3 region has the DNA TGTGCCAGCAGCTCTAGCGGGAGTCTGAGAGATACGCAGTATTTT. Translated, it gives CASSSSGSLRDTQYF. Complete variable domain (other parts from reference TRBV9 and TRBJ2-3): DSGVTQTPKHLITATGQRVTLRCSPRSGDLSVYWYQQSLDQGLQFLIQYYNGEERAKGNILERFSAQQFPDLHSELNLSSLELGDSALYFCASSSSGSLRDTQYFGPGTRLTVL.

CDR3 bases: TGTGCCAGCAGTAGAGGGGTCGGGACCCAGTACTTC. It encodes CASSRGVGTQYF. This rearrangement joins TRBV2 to TRBJ2-5; D may be TRBD1 or TRBD2 (5 bases each). Germline values: CDR1 SNHLY, CDR2 FYNNEI. The CDR3 is made up of 12 amino acids. The V and J ends lost 5 bases and 7 bases respectively, with 11 bases between them.

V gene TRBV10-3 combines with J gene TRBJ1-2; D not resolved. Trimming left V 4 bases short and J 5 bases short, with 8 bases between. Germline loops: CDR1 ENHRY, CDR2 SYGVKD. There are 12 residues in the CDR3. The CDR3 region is CAISAPVYGYTF. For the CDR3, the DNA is TGTGCCATCAGTGCCCCCGTTTATGGCTACACCTTC.

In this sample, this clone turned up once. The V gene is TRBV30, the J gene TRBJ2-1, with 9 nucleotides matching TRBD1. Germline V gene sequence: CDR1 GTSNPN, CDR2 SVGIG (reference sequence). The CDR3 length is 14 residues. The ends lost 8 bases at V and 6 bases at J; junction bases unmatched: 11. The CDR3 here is CALEGDRVSNEQFF. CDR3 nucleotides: TGTGCCCTGGAGGGGGACAGGGTGAGCAATGAGCAGTTCTTC.

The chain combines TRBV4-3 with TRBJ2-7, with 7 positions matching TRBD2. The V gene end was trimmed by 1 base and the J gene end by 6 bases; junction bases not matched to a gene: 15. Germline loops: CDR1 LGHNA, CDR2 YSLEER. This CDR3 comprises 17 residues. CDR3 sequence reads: CASSQGPSAGAGGEQYF. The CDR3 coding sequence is TGCGCCAGCAGCCAAGGGCCCTCGGCGGGAGCTGGGGGCGAGCAGTACTTC.

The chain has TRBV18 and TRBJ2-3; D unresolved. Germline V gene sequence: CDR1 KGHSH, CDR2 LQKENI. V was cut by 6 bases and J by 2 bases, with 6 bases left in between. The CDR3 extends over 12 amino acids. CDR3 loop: CASSDDTDTQYF. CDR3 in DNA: TGTGCCAGCTCCGATGACACAGATACGCAGTATTTT.

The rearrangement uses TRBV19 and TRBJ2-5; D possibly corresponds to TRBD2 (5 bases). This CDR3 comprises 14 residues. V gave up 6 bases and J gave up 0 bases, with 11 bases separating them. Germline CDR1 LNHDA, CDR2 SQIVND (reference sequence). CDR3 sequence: CASSRLGDQETQYF. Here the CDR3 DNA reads TGTGCCAGTAGCAGGCTCGGGGACCAAGAGACCCAGTACTTC.

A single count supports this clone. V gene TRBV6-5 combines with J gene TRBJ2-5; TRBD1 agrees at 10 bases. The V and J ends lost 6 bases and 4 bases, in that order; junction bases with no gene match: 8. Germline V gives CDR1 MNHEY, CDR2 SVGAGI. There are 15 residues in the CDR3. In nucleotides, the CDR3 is TGTGCCAGCAGCCCGGGACAGGGGACTCCAGAGACCCAGTACTTC. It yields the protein CASSPGQGTPETQYF.

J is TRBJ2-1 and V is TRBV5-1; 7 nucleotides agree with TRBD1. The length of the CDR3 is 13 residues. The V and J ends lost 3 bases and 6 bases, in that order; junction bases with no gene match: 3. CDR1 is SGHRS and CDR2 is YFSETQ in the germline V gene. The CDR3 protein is CASSSQGVNEQFF. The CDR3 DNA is TGCGCCAGCAGCTCCCAGGGGGTCAATGAGCAGTTCTTC.

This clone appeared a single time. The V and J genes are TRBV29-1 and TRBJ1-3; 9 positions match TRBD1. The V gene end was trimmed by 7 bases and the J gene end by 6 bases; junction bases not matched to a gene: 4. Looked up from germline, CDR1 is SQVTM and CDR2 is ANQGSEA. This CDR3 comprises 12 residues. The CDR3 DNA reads TGCAGCGCCAGGACAGGGGCAAACACCATATATTTT. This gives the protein CSARTGANTIYF. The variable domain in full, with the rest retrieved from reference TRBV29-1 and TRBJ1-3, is SAVISQKPSRDICQRGTSLTIQCQVDSQVTMMFWYRQQPGQSLTLIATANQGSEATYESGFVIDKFPISRPNLTFSTLTVSNMSPEDSSIYLCSARTGANTIYFGEGSWLTVV.

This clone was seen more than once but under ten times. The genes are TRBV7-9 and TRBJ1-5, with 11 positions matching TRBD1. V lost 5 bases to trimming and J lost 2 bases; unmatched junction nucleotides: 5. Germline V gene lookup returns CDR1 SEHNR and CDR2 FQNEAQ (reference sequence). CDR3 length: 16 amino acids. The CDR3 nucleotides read TGTGCCAGCAGCCGTGAGGGACAGGGGGGCAATCAGCCCCAGCATTTT. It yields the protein CASSREGQGGNQPQHF.

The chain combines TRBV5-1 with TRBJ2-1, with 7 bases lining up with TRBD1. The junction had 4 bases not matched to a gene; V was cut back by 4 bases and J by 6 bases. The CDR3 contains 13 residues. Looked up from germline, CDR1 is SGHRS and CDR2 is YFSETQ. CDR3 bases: TGCGCCAGCAGCAGGGGACAGATCAATGAGCAGTTCTTC. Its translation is CASSRGQINEQFF. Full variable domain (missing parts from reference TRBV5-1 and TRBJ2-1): KAGVTQTPRYLIKTRGQQVTLSCSPISGHRSVSWYQQTPGQGLQFLFEYFSETQRNKGNFPGRFSGRQFSNSRSEMNVSTLELGDSALYLCASSRGQINEQFFGPGTRLTVL.